These 8 T cell receptor beta chains originate from one sample sequenced in a study of blood T cell repertoires in COVID-19. TCRdb keeps only in-frame clones here, not all; method: immunoSEQ multiplex PCR. The sample includes about 280,000 clones, nearly 90% of them seen just once. The sequenced sample consisted of peripheral blood. These receptors all stem from a woman under 40 with COVID-19, enrolled during active disease.

The rearrangement links TRBV4-1 to TRBJ1-4; 7 bases agree with TRBD1. Losses at the gene ends were 4 bases for V and 2 bases for J; bases not matched to a gene: 1. Germline V gene sequence: CDR1 MGHRA, CDR2 YSYEKL. The CDR3 covers 14 residues. The CDR3 reads CASSPGQTNEKLFF. In nucleotides, the CDR3 is TGCGCCAGCAGCCCGGGACAGACTAATGAAAAACTGTTTTTT.

V is TRBV19 and J is TRBJ1-2; D remains ambiguous. This CDR3 has 14 residues. Germline values: CDR1 LNHDA, CDR2 SQIVND (reference sequence). Trimming took off 3 bases at V and 0 bases at J, with 8 bases between the two ends. The CDR3 DNA reads TGTGCCAGTAGTATCTCCGGGACTAACTATGGCTACACCTTC. Protein sequence: CASSISGTNYGYTF.

A single count supports this clone. CDR3: CSVEEGRTGFGEKLFF. In DNA form, the CDR3 reads TGCAGCGTTGAGGAAGGACGGACAGGGTTTGGTGAAAAACTGTTTTTT. The gene calls are TRBV29-1 and TRBJ1-4; 8 bases match TRBD1. This CDR3 comprises 16 residues. V lost 3 bases, J lost 7 bases, and 13 bases stayed unmatched. In germline, CDR1 is SQVTM, CDR2 ANQGSEA.

This clone has only one observation. The chain links TRBV19 to TRBJ2-6, with a tentative D call TRBD1 (6 bases). V lost 4 bases to trimming and J lost 0 bases, with 10 bases between them. Germline lookup yields CDR1 LNHDA and CDR2 SQIVND (reference sequence). The length of the CDR3 is 16 residues. CDR3 sequence (DNA): TGTGCCAGTAGTACCACAGGGAGCTCTGGGGCCAACGTCCTGACTTTC. Encoded protein: CASSTTGSSGANVLTF.

The chain links TRBV6-5 to TRBJ1-1; D is uncertain. Trimming stripped 8 bases from V and 0 bases from J, with 10 bases between. The CDR3 consists of 13 residues. The V gene's germline CDR1 is MNHEY and CDR2 SVGAGI. CDR3 residues: CASLLVMNTEAFF. CDR3 nucleotides: TGTGCCAGCCTACTGGTGATGAACACTGAAGCTTTCTTT.

V usage is TRBV11-2 and J usage is TRBJ1-2; TRBD1 is a possible D gene (5 bases). Looked up from germline, CDR1 is SGHAT and CDR2 is FQNNGV. V lost 2 bases and J 4 bases, leaving 11 bases between the germline ends. This CDR3 is built from 14 residues. CDR3 sequence reads: CASSLSQGSYGYTF. The CDR3 bases are TGTGCCAGCAGCTTATCCCAGGGAAGCTATGGCTACACCTTC.

J is TRBJ1-5 and V is TRBV19; TRBD1 aligns across 12 bases. Germline CDR1 LNHDA, CDR2 SQIVND (reference sequence). J gave up 5 bases and V 11 bases, and 4 bases lay outside the gene matches. The CDR3 has 13 residues. DNA of the CDR3: TGTGCCGCGGGACAGGGGGCCTATCAGCCCCAGCATTTT. It is translated as CAAGQGAYQPQHF.

This chain uses TRBV7-8 with TRBJ2-1, with TRBD2 identical over 10 bases. Trimming at V came to 5 bases and at J to 5 bases, leaving 15 bases not matched to a gene. From germline, CDR1 is SGHVS and CDR2 FQNEAQ. The CDR3 is 18 amino acids. The CDR3, as DNA: TGTGCCAGCAGCGGCCCAAGGAGCGGGGGGGCCCTCCACAATGAGCAGTTCTTC. Its translation is CASSGPRSGGALHNEQFF.